The 24 T cell receptor beta chains given below trace back to one sample, sequenced in a study of patients and donors after allogeneic stem cell transplantation. Via MiXCR, TCRdb re-called the RT-PCR reads, giving one row per CDR3 protein. Here the sample spans about 200,000 distinct CDR3 sequences, around two fifths being singletons. What was sequenced was blood, either unsorted or a sorted T cell fraction (not recorded which). All receptors derive from a human donor who was either an allogeneic HSCT recipient or a stem cell or donor lymphocyte infusion donor (not recorded which). It is not recorded whose cells these are; they may come from a transplant donor.

The chain has TRBV6-5 and TRBJ1-2; no definite D call. V lost 0 bases to trimming and J lost 0 bases, with 8 bases between them. Germline-derived CDR1 and CDR2 are MNHEY and SVGAGI. The length of the CDR3 is 15 residues. The DNA for the CDR3 is TGTGCCAGCAGTTACTCTCGCCAGGCTAACTATGGCTACACCTTC. It codes for CASSYSRQANYGYTF.

The chain carries TRBV12-3 or TRBV12-4 and TRBJ2-1; the D gene is possibly TRBD2 (6 bases). CDR3 length: 16 amino acids. Trimming took 6 bases from V and 2 from J, leaving 17 bases between them. CDR3 residues: CASSYVDGGTYNEQFF. CDR3 nucleotides: TGTGCCAGCAGCTACGTAGATGGAGGGACCTACAATGAGCAGTTCTTC.

This sequence joins TRBV27 and TRBJ2-1, with D uncertain. This CDR3 region has 13 residues. Germline CDR1 is MNHEY and CDR2 is SMNVEV (reference sequence). V was shortened by 5 bases and J by 5 bases, with 10 bases between the two germline ends. The CDR3 region is CASSEPPHNEQFF. The CDR3 nucleotides are TGTGCCAGCAGTGAACCACCACACAATGAGCAGTTCTTC.

This clonotype was counted between two and nine times. The chain joins TRBV12-3 or TRBV12-4 to TRBJ1-5; the D is unclear. The CDR3 extends over 13 amino acids. V shed 6 bases and J shed 3 bases, with 9 bases lying between them. Here the CDR3 reads CASRSLVNQPQHF. In DNA form, the CDR3 reads TGTGCCAGCAGATCCTTGGTCAATCAGCCCCAGCATTTT.

The chain joins TRBV7-9 to TRBJ1-1; TRBD1 matches 10 bases. Per germline, CDR1 SEHNR and CDR2 FQNEAQ (reference sequence). The CDR3 is 14 amino acids. V lost 5 bases, J lost 7 bases, and 7 bases stayed unmatched. The CDR3 is CASSQLGQGFEAFF. The CDR3 coding sequence is TGTGCCAGCAGCCAATTGGGACAGGGGTTTGAAGCTTTCTTT.

This chain uses TRBV12-3 or TRBV12-4 with TRBJ1-5; D not certain. Trimming shortened V by 3 bases and J by 14 bases, and 20 bases separated the two germline ends. This CDR3 has 14 amino acids. The CDR3 here is CASSFTGIGVAEHF. The CDR3 DNA is TGTGCCAGCAGTTTTACGGGCATTGGTGTAGCCGAGCATTTT.

The chain is built from TRBV12-3 or TRBV12-4 and TRBJ1-5; D gene unclear. CDR3 length: 13 amino acids. Trimming stripped 6 bases from V and 5 bases from J, with 11 bases between. The CDR3 DNA follows: TGTGCCAGCAGCGTGGCCGGTGATCAGCCCCAGCATTTT. Its protein product is CASSVAGDQPQHF.

The rearrangement links TRBV12-3 or TRBV12-4 to TRBJ1-6, with unresolved D. CDR3 length: 14 amino acids. Trimming stripped 4 bases from V and 7 bases from J, with 11 bases between. CDR3 protein: CASSSLNENSPLHF. DNA for the CDR3: TGTGCCAGCAGTTCCTTGAATGAGAATTCACCCCTCCACTTT.

By sample share, this clonotype is medium-sized. This sequence joins TRBV29-1 and TRBJ2-3, with TRBD1 as a possible D gene (6 bases). The germline V gene encodes CDR1 SQVTM and CDR2 ANQGSEA. Trimming pared 6 bases from V and 0 bases from J, leaving 19 bases between. The CDR3 runs to 16 residues. CDR3 in amino acids: CSVTPQGSYSTDTQYF. CDR3 bases: TGCAGCGTCACCCCACAGGGAAGTTATAGCACAGATACGCAGTATTTT.

This chain connects TRBV29-1 to TRBJ1-2; D is uncertain. CDR3 length: 9 residues. Per germline, CDR1 SQVTM and CDR2 ANQGSEA. Trimming cost V 3 bases and J 7 bases, with 3 bases left between them. CDR3 DNA sequence: TGCAGCGTTGAGGGTGGCTACACCTTC. Translated: CSVEGGYTF.

This clonotype has a handful of counts. The chain uses TRBV13 and TRBJ1-2; TRBD1 might be the D (6 bases). CDR1 is PRHDT, CDR2 FYEKMQ, per germline (reference sequence). Trimming stripped 0 bases from V and 5 bases from J, with 16 bases between. CDR3 size: 16 residues. CDR3 sequence: CASSLGQGSPGYGYTF. The CDR3 nucleotides read TGTGCCAGCAGCTTAGGGCAGGGGTCCCCGGGATATGGCTACACCTTC.

V usage is TRBV12-3 or TRBV12-4 and J usage is TRBJ2-2; D remains ambiguous. The CDR3 consists of 12 residues. V was shortened by 7 bases and J by 2 bases, with 5 bases between the two germline ends. CDR3 sequence (DNA): TGTGCCAGCATGGTCAACACCGGGGAGCTGTTTTTT. It encodes CASMVNTGELFF.

The table lists this clonotype with a few counts. The J gene is TRBJ1-1, the V gene TRBV12-3 or TRBV12-4; 11 bases line up with TRBD1. Trimming removed 6 bases from V and 6 bases from J; junction bases left unmatched: 6. This CDR3 region has 14 residues. CDR3: CASRADRGRAEAFF. DNA for the CDR3: TGTGCCAGCAGGGCGGACAGGGGGCGGGCTGAAGCTTTCTTT.

This chain uses TRBV29-1 with TRBJ2-7, with a possible D match to TRBD2 (5 bases). This CDR3 region has 15 residues. V was pared by 0 bases and J by 0 bases, with 12 bases between. The V gene's germline CDR1 is SQVTM and CDR2 ANQGSEA. The CDR3 DNA reads TGCAGCGTTGAAGATCGAGGGCTCAGCTCCTACGAGCAGTACTTC. This sequence encodes CSVEDRGLSSYEQYF.

This chain joins TRBV5-1 and TRBJ2-6; D ambiguous. With 4 bases removed from V and 0 bases from J, the gap between germline ends came to 11 bases. Germline CDR1 and CDR2: SGHRS and YFSETQ. This CDR3 comprises 16 residues. The CDR3 spells CASSPGHSSGANVLTF. CDR3 bases: TGCGCCAGCAGCCCGGGTCATAGCTCTGGGGCCAACGTCCTGACTTTC.

V and J are TRBV24-1 and TRBJ1-1, with D unclear. V was clipped by 4 bases and J by 4 bases, with 9 bases between them. This CDR3 has 13 residues. Looked up from germline, CDR1 is KGHDR and CDR2 is SFDVKD. The CDR3 DNA sequence: TGTGCCACCAGTGAGTTCGGGTCCACTGAAGCTTTCTTT. Its protein product is CATSEFGSTEAFF.

The chain has TRBV6-1 and TRBJ2-7; D unclear. CDR1 and CDR2 from the germline V gene are MNHNS and SASEGT. V lost 2 bases to trimming and J lost 3 bases, with 8 bases between them. The CDR3 has 13 amino acids. The CDR3 nucleotides are TGTGCCAGCAGTGAACTACAGTTCTACGAGCAGTACTTC. This codes for CASSELQFYEQYF.

This clonotype appeared a few times. CDR3 region: CASSWDRSGNTIYF. DNA for the CDR3: TGTGCCAGCAGTTGGGACCGCTCTGGAAACACCATATATTTT. The rearrangement uses TRBV12-3 or TRBV12-4 and TRBJ1-3, with D possibly being TRBD1 (5 bases). Trimming stripped 4 bases from V and 0 bases from J, with 7 bases between. The CDR3 is 14 residues long.

The chain is built from TRBV4-2 and TRBJ2-7; unclear D gene. Germline CDR1 and CDR2: LGHNA and YNFKEQ. The CDR3 covers 16 residues. Trimming cost V 0 bases and J 6 bases, with 18 bases left between them. The CDR3 DNA sequence: TGTGCCAGCAGCCAAGAGTCGAGCGCTAAGGGTACCGAGCAGTACTTC. This encodes CASSQESSAKGTEQYF.

The chain has TRBV7-2 and TRBJ1-1; the match to TRBD1 covers 8 bases. CDR3 size: 16 residues. V shed 5 bases and J 0 bases; nucleotides not matched to a gene: 8. The germline V gene encodes CDR1 SGHTA and CDR2 FQGNSA. The DNA for the CDR3 is TGTGCCAGCAGCCCCCAATGGACAGGGATGAACACTGAAGCTTTCTTT. Translated: CASSPQWTGMNTEAFF.

The chain employs TRBV10-3 and TRBJ1-2, with 8 positions matching TRBD1. The CDR3 is 13 amino acids. Germline lookup yields CDR1 ENHRY and CDR2 SYGVKD. Trimming removed 8 bases from V and 6 bases from J; junction bases left unmatched: 8. The CDR3 is CAIQAGTGNGYTF. The CDR3 coding sequence is TGTGCCATCCAAGCCGGGACAGGAAATGGCTACACCTTC.

V and J are TRBV5-1 and TRBJ1-4, with a tentative D call TRBD1 (6 bases). The germline gives CDR1 SGHRS, CDR2 YFSETQ. The CDR3 runs 15 residues. V gave up 4 bases and J gave up 8 bases, with 18 bases separating them. CDR3 region: CASSPLTGIEEKLFF. In DNA form, the CDR3 reads TGCGCCAGCAGCCCCTTAACAGGGATCGAAGAAAAACTGTTTTTT.

V gene TRBV14 combines with J gene TRBJ1-2, with TRBD1 identical over 7 bases. V trimming: 8 bases; J trimming: 3 bases; junction bases outside the gene matches: 9. The germline V gene has CDR1 SGHDN and CDR2 FVKESK. This CDR3 spans 14 amino acids. The chain's CDR3 is CASPGGFRDYGYTF. The CDR3 nucleotides are TGTGCCAGCCCAGGGGGGTTCCGCGACTATGGCTACACCTTC.

The V gene is TRBV12-3 or TRBV12-4, the J gene TRBJ1-2, with D perhaps matching TRBD1 (6 bases). The CDR3 runs 16 residues. V was trimmed by 3 bases and J by 0 bases, leaving 14 bases between them. The CDR3 coding sequence is TGTGCCAGCAGTTTTACGGACAGACCTGCTAACTATGGCTACACCTTC. It yields the protein CASSFTDRPANYGYTF.